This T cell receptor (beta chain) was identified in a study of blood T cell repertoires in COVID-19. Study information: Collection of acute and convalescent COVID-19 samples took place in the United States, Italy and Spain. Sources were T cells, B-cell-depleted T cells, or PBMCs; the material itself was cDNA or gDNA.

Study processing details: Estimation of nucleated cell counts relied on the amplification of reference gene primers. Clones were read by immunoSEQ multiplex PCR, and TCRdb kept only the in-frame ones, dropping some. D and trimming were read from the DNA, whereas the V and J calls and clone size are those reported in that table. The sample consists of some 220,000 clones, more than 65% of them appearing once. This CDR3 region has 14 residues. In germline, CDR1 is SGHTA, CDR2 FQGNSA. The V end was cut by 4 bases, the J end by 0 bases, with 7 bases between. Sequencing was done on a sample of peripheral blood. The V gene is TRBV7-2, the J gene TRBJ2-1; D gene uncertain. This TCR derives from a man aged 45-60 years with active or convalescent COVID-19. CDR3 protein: CASSSRASYNEQFF. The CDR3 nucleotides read TGTGCCAGCAGCTCCCGAGCCTCCTACAATGAGCAGTTCTTC.